One T cell receptor beta chain is described in this entry. What it binds is unknown. The data stem from a study of glioma-infiltrating T cells. In the study overall: Presurgical dexamethasone in glioma patients lasted six or fewer days.

Regarding the study as a whole: Shared blood CDR3 signature motifs marked patients with low tissue-blood divergence.

V lost 3 bases, J lost 2 bases, and 7 bases stayed unmatched. Germline values: CDR1 KGHSH, CDR2 LQKENI. This CDR3 has 16 residues. TCR alpha and beta CDR3 regions were amplified from RNA using iRepertoire nested multiplex PCR. Tissue mRNA or PBMC total RNA, 100-400 ng, went into one-step reverse transcription and amplification. TCRdb reprocessed the multiplex PCR reads via MiXCR and lists one record per CDR3 protein. The data show more than 350,000 distinct CDR3 sequences, more than 35% seen once. This TCR was recovered from a human donor with low-grade glioma or glioblastoma, undergoing nonglioma brain surgery, or in good health (not recorded which). Sample: glioma tissue, nonneoplastic brain tissue, or PBMCs (not recorded which). V usage is TRBV18 and J usage is TRBJ2-7, with TRBD2 matching 10 bases. CDR3 nucleotides: TGTGCCAGCTCACCCCTAGCGGGAGTTACCACCTACGAGCAGTACTTC. Encoded protein: CASSPLAGVTTYEQYF.